Below, 21 T cell receptor beta chains from the same sample are listed, as sequenced in a study of blood T cell repertoires in COVID-19. Sequencing used immunoSEQ multiplex PCR; TCRdb keeps in-frame clones, though not all of them. The repertoire consists of about 160,000 clones, with approximately 85% occurring once and the leading ten covering more than 6.5%. Sequenced input: peripheral blood. These receptors originate from a woman aged 55-70 years with COVID-19, enrolled during active disease.

This chain links TRBV7-2 with TRBJ2-1; tentative D call: TRBD2 (5 bases). The V end lost 4 bases, the J end lost 6 bases, and 16 bases lay between the germline ends. The CDR3 loop spans 15 amino acids. Germline-derived CDR1 and CDR2 are SGHTA and FQGNSA. The CDR3 loop is CASSSLGLAGNEQFF. CDR3 nucleotide sequence: TGTGCCAGCAGCTCCCTCGGGCTAGCCGGCAATGAGCAGTTCTTC. The full variable domain, its missing parts supplied by reference TRBV7-2 and TRBJ2-1, is GAGVSQSPSNKVTEKGKDVELRCDPISGHTALYWYRQSLGQGLEFLIYFQGNSAPDKSGLPSDRFSAERTGGSVSTLTIQRTQQEDSAVYLCASSSLGLAGNEQFFGPGTRLTVL.

V and J are TRBV6-6 and TRBJ1-3; possibly TRBD1 for D (6 bases). The CDR3 length is 15 residues. Germline CDR1 is MNHNY and CDR2 is SVGAGI (reference sequence). V lost 6 bases and J lost 0, with 12 bases in between. The CDR3 loop reads CASRPDRTSGNTIYF. CDR3 DNA sequence: TGTGCCAGCAGACCCGACAGGACCTCTGGAAACACCATATATTTT.

CDR3 nucleotides: TGTGCCAGCAGCTTCTACGGGATCAGCTCTGGAAACACCATATATTTT. It specifies CASSFYGISSGNTIYF. The genes are TRBV5-8 and TRBJ1-3, with unresolved D. This CDR3 has 16 amino acids. Germline CDR1 and CDR2: SGHTS and YDEGEE. V lost 2 bases, J lost 0 bases, and 12 bases lay in between.

This clone was seen more than once but under ten times. This rearrangement joins TRBV11-3 to TRBJ2-1, with TRBD2 matching over 8 bases. The CDR3 is made up of 15 amino acids. Germline-derived CDR1 and CDR2 are SGHNT and YENEEA. Trimming cost V 2 bases and J 6 bases; bases outside gene matches: 6. This CDR3 reads CASSLYGSGSNEQFF. In DNA form, the CDR3 reads TGTGCCAGCAGCTTATACGGGAGCGGGAGCAATGAGCAGTTCTTC.

The chain links TRBV5-1 to TRBJ2-3; 7 bases line up with TRBD1. The CDR3 contains 18 residues. CDR1 and CDR2 (germline): SGHRS, YFSETQ. V lost 0 bases to trimming and J lost 7 bases; unmatched junction nucleotides: 17. CDR3 nucleotide sequence: TGCGCCAGCAGCTTGGGGTCTCAAGTGGGACAGAGTTCTCATACGCAGTATTTT. Encoded protein: CASSLGSQVGQSSHTQYF.

Here the CDR3 reads CASSPRQGVNYGYTF. CDR3 in DNA: TGTGCCAGCAGCCCCCGACAGGGAGTGAACTATGGCTACACCTTC. The chain recombines TRBV5-6 with TRBJ1-2; TRBD1 matches at 7 bases. The V segment lost 4 bases and the J segment 2 bases; nucleotides outside the gene matches: 8. The CDR3 extends over 15 amino acids. Germline V gene lookup returns CDR1 SGHDT and CDR2 YYEEEE. Full variable domain (rest looked up from reference TRBV5-6 and TRBJ1-2): DAGVTQSPTHLIKTRGQQVTLRCSPKSGHDTVSWYQQALGQGPQFIFQYYEEEERQRGNFPDRFSGHQFPNYSSELNVNALLLGDSALYLCASSPRQGVNYGYTFGSGTRLTVV.

The table lists this clone with a few counts. This chain links TRBV5-1 with TRBJ1-1; D remains unclear. The CDR3 runs to 14 residues. The V gene lost 6 bases and the J gene lost 0 bases, with 12 bases spanning the gap. Germline V gives CDR1 SGHRS, CDR2 YFSETQ. The DNA of the CDR3 is TGCGCCAGCAACCACGGGTCAATGAACACTGAAGCTTTCTTT. Amino acid sequence: CASNHGSMNTEAFF.

The J gene is TRBJ1-6, the V gene TRBV7-9; D gene unclear. The germline V gene has CDR1 SEHNR and CDR2 FQNEAQ (reference sequence). V was cut by 3 bases and J by 1 base, with 13 bases left in between. The CDR3 totals 17 residues. In nucleotides, the CDR3 is TGTGCCAGCAGCTTCCCGGCTGGAGGGTCCTATAATTCACCCCTCCACTTT. This gives the protein CASSFPAGGSYNSPLHF.

This clone was counted between two and nine times. The gene calls are TRBV11-2 and TRBJ2-1; TRBD2 matches 9 bases. Germline V gene data show CDR1 as SGHAT and CDR2 as FQNNGV. CDR3 length equals 16 residues. Trimming removed 0 bases from V and 9 bases from J; junction bases left unmatched: 9. The CDR3 coding sequence is TGTGCCAGCAGCTTAGAAGTGCGGACTAGCGACGTTGAGCAGTTCTTC. This encodes CASSLEVRTSDVEQFF. The full variable domain, with the rest looked up from reference TRBV11-2 and TRBJ2-1, is EAGVAQSPRYKIIEKRQSVAFWCNPISGHATLYWYQQILGQGPKLLIQFQNNGVVDDSQLPKDRFSAERLKGVDSTLKIQPAKLEDSAVYLCASSLEVRTSDVEQFFGPGTRLTVL.

The chain recombines TRBV29-1 with TRBJ2-5, with 7 bases identical to TRBD1. This CDR3 is 13 amino acids long. Looked up from germline, CDR1 is SQVTM and CDR2 is ANQGSEA. V trimming: 3 bases; J trimming: 1 base; junction bases outside the gene matches: 2. CDR3 sequence (DNA): TGCAGCGTTGAGGGACAGCCCCAAGAGACCCAGTACTTC. Its protein is CSVEGQPQETQYF.

J is TRBJ2-2 and V is TRBV6-5; 9 bases map to TRBD1. The J segment lost 5 bases and the V segment lost 6 bases, leaving 7 bases of the junction unmatched. CDR1 is MNHEY and CDR2 is SVGAGI in the germline V gene. The CDR3 is made up of 15 amino acids. CDR3 sequence: CASSRRTGDTGELFF. The CDR3 DNA is TGTGCCAGCAGCCGACGGACAGGGGATACCGGGGAGCTGTTTTTT.

In its sample, this clone was seen a few times. The CDR3 DNA is TGTGCCAGCAGCACCTTAGCGGGAGCTGGGACAGATACGCAGTATTTT. Protein: CASSTLAGAGTDTQYF. This chain uses TRBV4-2 with TRBJ2-3; TRBD2 matches at 9 bases. V lost 5 bases, J lost 3 bases, and 9 bases stayed unmatched. CDR1 is LGHNA and CDR2 is YNFKEQ in the germline V gene. The CDR3 sequence is 16 residues long.

V gene TRBV6-5 combines with J gene TRBJ2-2, with 10 bases that match TRBD2. V lost 4 bases and J lost 7; bases outside the gene matches: 6. Germline CDR1 reads MNHEY; CDR2 reads SVGAGI. The CDR3 has 15 amino acids. The CDR3 DNA is TGTGCCAGCAGTTCTCCTAGCGGGGGTGACGGGGAGCTGTTTTTT. Translation gives CASSSPSGGDGELFF.

V and J are TRBV7-6 and TRBJ1-1; TRBD1 matches 9 bases. This CDR3 is 16 amino acids long. V shed 5 bases, J shed 5 bases, and the junction held 12 bases outside the gene matches. Germline V gives CDR1 SGHVS, CDR2 FNYEAQ. The chain's CDR3 is CASSPYTGGSRTEAFF. For the CDR3, the DNA is TGTGCCAGCAGCCCTTACACAGGGGGCTCAAGGACTGAAGCTTTCTTT.

The V call is TRBV18, the J call TRBJ2-7, with 7 bases matching TRBD1. The germline V gene has CDR1 KGHSH and CDR2 LQKENI. The V gene end was trimmed by 5 bases and the J gene end by 2 bases; junction bases not matched to a gene: 3. The CDR3 contains 13 residues. CDR3 region: CASSRTGAYEQYF. The CDR3 nucleotides are TGTGCCAGCTCAAGGACAGGCGCCTACGAGCAGTACTTC.

The chain carries TRBV9 and TRBJ1-1; TRBD1 matches at 8 bases. The ends lost 3 bases at V and 2 bases at J; junction bases unmatched: 3. This CDR3 region has 14 residues. Germline values: CDR1 SGDLS, CDR2 YYNGEE. DNA of the CDR3: TGTGCCAGCAGCGAGGACAGGGCCAACACTGAAGCTTTCTTT. This sequence encodes CASSEDRANTEAFF.

The chain employs TRBV2 and TRBJ1-4, with 9 nucleotides matching TRBD1. The CDR3 contains 16 residues. Germline values: CDR1 SNHLY, CDR2 FYNNEI. Trimming cost V 6 bases and J 0 bases; bases outside gene matches: 5. The CDR3 DNA reads as TGTGCCAGCAGCCGGGACAGGGTAACAACTAATGAAAAACTGTTTTTT. Its translation is CASSRDRVTTNEKLFF.

This chain uses TRBV9 with TRBJ2-7; 7 nucleotides align to TRBD2. The CDR3 is 15 residues long. Germline-derived CDR1 and CDR2 are SGDLS and YYNGEE. Losses at the gene ends were 4 bases for V and 6 bases for J; bases not matched to a gene: 13. The CDR3 region has the DNA TGTGCCAGCAGCCTCGTCGGGGCGGGAGCTGGCGAGCAGTACTTC. Translation gives CASSLVGAGAGEQYF.

This sequence joins TRBV15 and TRBJ2-5; 11 bases align to TRBD1. Looked up from germline, CDR1 is LNHNV and CDR2 is YYDKDF (reference sequence). J lost 5 bases, V lost 3 bases, and 5 bases had no gene match. There are 15 residues in the CDR3. The CDR3 coding sequence is TGTGCCACCAGCAGCTTGGACAGGGGGCGTGAGACCCAGTACTTC. Protein: CATSSLDRGRETQYF.

Remarks on this clone: Distinct nucleotide sequences in the sample also encode this CDR3. This chain uses TRBV15 with TRBJ2-7, with D possibly matching TRBD2 (5 bases). Trimming left V 0 bases short and J 7 bases short, with 10 bases between. Germline values: CDR1 LNHNV, CDR2 YYDKDF (reference sequence). The CDR3 is made up of 13 amino acids. Here the CDR3 reads CATSRDRGGEQYV. CDR3 coding DNA: TGTGCCACCAGCAGAGATCGAGGCGGGGAGCAGTACGTC.

The chain recombines TRBV20-1 with TRBJ1-4, with TRBD1 matching over 7 bases. Germline values: CDR1 DFQATT, CDR2 SNEGSKA (reference sequence). Unmatched junction bases numbered 3, after V lost 3 bases and J lost 2 bases. CDR3 length: 14 residues. This CDR3 is CSASPGQTNEKLFF. CDR3 coding DNA: TGCAGTGCTAGTCCGGGACAGACTAATGAAAAACTGTTTTTT.